A single sample is the source of the 20 T cell receptor beta chains below, sequenced in a study of shared clonotypes between healthy human individuals. Here immunoSEQ multiplex PCR was the method, and the copy in TCRdb shows in-frame clones only, minus some. The sample lists approximately 720,000 clones; about 92% were seen once. Terminally differentiated effector memory CD45RA+ cells were excluded by CCR7 positive selection of CD45RO-negative cells. The specimen sequenced was naive CD8+ T cells sorted from blood. These receptors all come from a man aged 30 to 39 in good health.

This clone appeared a single time. The chain recombines TRBV11-2 with TRBJ2-7, with D hard to call. CDR3 length equals 14 residues. CDR1 and CDR2 (germline): SGHAT, FQNNGV. The V end was cut by 1 base, the J end by 4 bases, with 11 bases between. This CDR3 is CASSLGGRGYEQYF. In DNA form, the CDR3 reads TGTGCCAGCAGCTTAGGTGGCAGAGGTTACGAGCAGTACTTC. The variable domain in full, with the rest retrieved from reference TRBV11-2 and TRBJ2-7, is EAGVAQSPRYKIIEKRQSVAFWCNPISGHATLYWYQQILGQGPKLLIQFQNNGVVDDSQLPKDRFSAERLKGVDSTLKIQPAKLEDSAVYLCASSLGGRGYEQYFGPGTRLTVT.

This clone has at least ten counts. The gene calls are TRBV2 and TRBJ2-3, with 8 bases matching TRBD1. Germline values: CDR1 SNHLY, CDR2 FYNNEI. V lost 8 bases and J lost 4; bases outside the gene matches: 5. This CDR3 contains 13 residues. CDR3 in amino acids: CASDRGPADTQYF. The CDR3 DNA reads as TGTGCCAGCGACAGGGGCCCCGCAGATACGCAGTATTTT. The full variable domain, with the rest looked up from reference TRBV2 and TRBJ2-3, is EPEVTQTPSHQVTQMGQEVILRCVPISNHLYFYWYRQILGQKVEFLVSFYNNEISEKSEIFDDQFSVERPDGSNFTLKIRSTKLEDSAMYFCASDRGPADTQYFGPGTRLTVL.

This chain connects TRBV28 to TRBJ1-2; D possibly corresponds to TRBD1 (5 bases). Germline CDR1 reads MDHEN; CDR2 reads SYDVKM. Trimming left V 5 bases short and J 4 bases short, with 17 bases between. The CDR3 totals 15 residues. The CDR3 nucleotides read TGTGCCAGCAGTGGCAACCGCGGGGCGAGCTATGGCTACACCTTC. Its translation is CASSGNRGASYGYTF.

This clone was seen only once. V is TRBV27 and J is TRBJ2-5, with 13 bases identical to TRBD2. The J segment lost 5 bases and the V segment lost 5 bases, leaving 8 bases of the junction unmatched. CDR3 length equals 16 residues. Germline CDR1 reads MNHEY; CDR2 reads SMNVEV (reference sequence). Here the CDR3 DNA reads TGTGCCAGCAGTCCGGGACTAGCGGGGTGGTGGGAGACCCAGTACTTC. This encodes CASSPGLAGWWETQYF.

This rearrangement joins TRBV19 to TRBJ2-1; D possibly corresponds to TRBD1 (6 bases). Germline V lookup: CDR1 LNHDA, CDR2 SQIVND (reference sequence). The CDR3 extends over 16 amino acids. V was shortened by 3 bases and J by 0 bases, with 12 bases between the two germline ends. For the CDR3, the DNA is TGTGCCAGTAGTATGCAGGGGCTAGTCTCCTACAATGAGCAGTTCTTC. Protein: CASSMQGLVSYNEQFF.

The CDR3 sequence: CASSFPQREAFF. CDR3 in DNA: TGTGCCAGCAGCTTCCCTCAAAGGGAAGCTTTCTTT. The V and J genes are TRBV7-9 and TRBJ1-1; D unresolved. Trimming shortened V by 3 bases and J by 8 bases, and 10 bases separated the two germline ends. The CDR3 totals 12 residues. Germline V gene data show CDR1 as SEHNR and CDR2 as FQNEAQ (reference sequence).

The J gene is TRBJ2-5, the V gene TRBV4-1; possibly TRBD1 or TRBD2 for D (5 bases each). The germline CDR1 and CDR2 sequences are MGHRA and YSYEKL. V was pared by 0 bases and J by 2 bases, with 10 bases between. CDR3 size: 15 residues. CDR3 protein: CASSQDRREQETQYF. The DNA for the CDR3 is TGCGCCAGCAGCCAAGATCGCAGGGAGCAAGAGACCCAGTACTTC.

The chain links TRBV7-8 to TRBJ1-5; 10 positions match TRBD1. Germline CDR1 and CDR2: SGHVS and FQNEAQ. The CDR3 runs 15 residues. V gave up 7 bases and J gave up 5 bases; unmatched junction bases: 8. CDR3 DNA sequence: TGTGCCAGCAAATTGGAGACAGGGGGCTATCAGCCCCAGCATTTT. Translated: CASKLETGGYQPQHF.

This clone was detected only a few times. The chain combines TRBV18 with TRBJ2-7; TRBD2 aligns across 9 bases. Germline CDR1 reads KGHSH; CDR2 reads LQKENI. CDR3 length equals 15 residues. V trimming: 4 bases; J trimming: 0 bases; junction bases outside the gene matches: 4. This chain's CDR3 is CASSRLAESSYEQYF. In DNA, the CDR3 is TGTGCCAGCTCACGACTAGCGGAGAGCTCCTACGAGCAGTACTTC. Full variable domain (missing parts from reference TRBV18 and TRBJ2-7): NAGVMQNPRHLVRRRGQEARLRCSPMKGHSHVYWYRQLPEEGLKFMVYLQKENIIDESGMPKERFSAEFPKEGPSILRIQQVVRGDSAAYFCASSRLAESSYEQYFGPGTRLTVT.

The chain recombines TRBV12-5 with TRBJ2-2; no firm D call. The ends were cut back, 8 bases at V and 4 bases at J, with 5 bases in the middle. The CDR3 has 11 residues. The germline V gene encodes CDR1 LGHNT and CDR2 FRNRAP. The CDR3 spells CASQATGELFF. DNA for the CDR3: TGTGCTAGTCAGGCCACCGGGGAGCTGTTTTTT.

The CDR3, as DNA: TGTGCCAGCAGTTCCTCCGGGGAGCTGTTTTTT. Protein product: CASSSSGELFF. This chain connects TRBV6-5 to TRBJ2-2, with unresolved D. V lost 4 bases and J lost 6, with 3 bases in between. Germline V gives CDR1 MNHEY, CDR2 SVGAGI. This CDR3 spans 11 amino acids.

V and J are TRBV2 and TRBJ1-4; D not certain. Trimming took off 4 bases at V and 4 bases at J, with 10 bases between the two ends. Germline lookup yields CDR1 SNHLY and CDR2 FYNNEI. The CDR3 loop spans 14 amino acids. The CDR3 sequence: CASSATTNNEKLFF. CDR3 sequence (DNA): TGTGCCAGCAGTGCAACAACAAATAATGAAAAACTGTTTTTT. Variable domain in full (rest from reference TRBV2 and TRBJ1-4): EPEVTQTPSHQVTQMGQEVILRCVPISNHLYFYWYRQILGQKVEFLVSFYNNEISEKSEIFDDQFSVERPDGSNFTLKIRSTKLEDSAMYFCASSATTNNEKLFFGSGTQLSVL.

This sequence joins TRBV6-5 and TRBJ2-1; TRBD2 aligns across 12 bases. The germline gives CDR1 MNHEY, CDR2 SVGAGI. J gave up 5 bases and V 6 bases, and 5 bases lay outside the gene matches. The length of the CDR3 is 15 residues. As DNA, the CDR3 is TGTGCCAGCAGCCAACTAGCGGGAGGTCACAATGAGCAGTTCTTC. Translation gives CASSQLAGGHNEQFF.

The chain joins TRBV6-5 to TRBJ2-1, with TRBD1 matching 8 bases. The trim removed 7 bases at V and 5 bases at J, leaving 7 bases unmatched. Germline CDR1 reads MNHEY; CDR2 reads SVGAGI. The CDR3 consists of 14 residues. In DNA, the CDR3 is TGTGCCAGCAAGACAGGGGTGGGGAACAATGAGCAGTTCTTC. Translated: CASKTGVGNNEQFF.

The chain employs TRBV6-6 and TRBJ2-7; 10 nucleotides match TRBD2. The junction had 6 bases not matched to a gene; V was cut back by 4 bases and J by 3 bases. The CDR3 runs to 15 residues. Germline CDR1 and CDR2: MNHNY and SVGAGI (reference sequence). The chain's CDR3 is CASSSPAGGLYEQYF. The CDR3 DNA reads as TGTGCCAGCAGTTCCCCAGCGGGAGGGCTCTACGAGCAGTACTTC.

This sequence joins TRBV4-1 and TRBJ2-7; a weak D match, TRBD2 (6 bases). Trimming removed 1 base from V and 3 bases from J, with 19 bases in between. The CDR3 runs 17 residues. CDR1 is MGHRA and CDR2 is YSYEKL in the germline V gene. The CDR3: CASSQVDLSGLLYEQYF. CDR3 DNA sequence: TGCGCCAGCAGCCAAGTCGATCTATCGGGACTCCTCTACGAGCAGTACTTC.

The rearrangement joins TRBV9 to TRBJ1-1; 10 bases are a match to TRBD1. Trimming cost V 5 bases and J 4 bases; bases outside gene matches: 8. Per germline, CDR1 SGDLS and CDR2 YYNGEE. The CDR3 covers 15 residues. CDR3 DNA: TGTGCCAGCAGGCCCGGGACAGGGGATTTCACTGAAGCTTTCTTT. The encoded protein is CASRPGTGDFTEAFF.

V is TRBV7-2 and J is TRBJ1-1, with TRBD1 matching over 8 bases. Germline V gene sequence: CDR1 SGHTA, CDR2 FQGNSA. V shed 1 base, J shed 5 bases, and the junction held 3 bases outside the gene matches. This CDR3 is 14 amino acids long. In DNA form, the CDR3 reads TGTGCCAGCAGCTTAGTGGACAGGGCAACTGAAGCTTTCTTT. Its protein is CASSLVDRATEAFF.

V usage is TRBV4-3 and J usage is TRBJ2-1; 10 nucleotides agree with TRBD2. The V gene end was trimmed by 0 bases and the J gene end by 3 bases; junction bases not matched to a gene: 8. Germline V gene sequence: CDR1 LGHNA, CDR2 YSLEER. The CDR3 spans 18 residues. CDR3 residues: CASSQDPATSGVYNEQFF. In nucleotides, the CDR3 is TGCGCCAGCAGCCAAGACCCAGCAACTAGCGGGGTCTACAATGAGCAGTTCTTC.

CDR3 nucleotides: TGTGCCAGCAGTGAAGCTGCAGGGGTCGGAGTTGGCTACACCTTC. This codes for CASSEAAGVGVGYTF. The chain has TRBV2 and TRBJ1-2, with a possible D match to TRBD1 (6 bases). Trimming took off 0 bases at V and 7 bases at J, with 15 bases between the two ends. The CDR3 is 15 amino acids. Per the germline V gene, CDR1 is SNHLY and CDR2 is FYNNEI.